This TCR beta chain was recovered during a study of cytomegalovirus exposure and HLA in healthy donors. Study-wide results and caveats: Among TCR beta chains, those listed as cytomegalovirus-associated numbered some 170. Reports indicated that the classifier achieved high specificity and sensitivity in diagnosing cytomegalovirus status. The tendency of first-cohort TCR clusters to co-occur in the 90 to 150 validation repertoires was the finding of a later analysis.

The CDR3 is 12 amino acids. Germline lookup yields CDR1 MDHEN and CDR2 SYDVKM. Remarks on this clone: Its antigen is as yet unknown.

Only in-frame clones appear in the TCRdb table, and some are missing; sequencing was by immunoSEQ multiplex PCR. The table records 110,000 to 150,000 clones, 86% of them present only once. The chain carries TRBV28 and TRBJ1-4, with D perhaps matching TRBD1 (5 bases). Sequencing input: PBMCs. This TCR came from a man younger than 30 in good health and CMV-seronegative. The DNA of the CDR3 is TGTGCACTACAGGACCAGGATGAAAAACTGTTTTTT. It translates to CALQDQDEKLFF.